The 20 T cell receptor beta chains reported below all come from one sample, sequenced in a study of radiation and T cells in renal cell carcinoma. Documented time point: blood 2 weeks post-SBRT. Documented treatment: 15 Gy SBRT to primary tumor, nephrectomy 4 weeks later. Profiled with immunoSEQ multiplex PCR; TCRdb holds only in-frame clones, not every one. The sample lists about 120,000 clones, more than 80% seen once, with 1.5% to 2% in the top ten. Material: blood, obtained from a patient whose treatment included radiotherapy and nephrectomy. These receptor sequences come from a woman aged 60 to 75 with renal cell carcinoma.

On this clone itself: The sample carries other DNA sequences with the same CDR3. The genes are TRBV10-3 and TRBJ2-2; maybe TRBD1 (5 bases). This CDR3 comprises 14 residues. Germline V gives CDR1 ENHRY, CDR2 SYGVKD. V gave up 4 bases and J gave up 2 bases, with 8 bases separating them. The CDR3 reads CAISVQGNTGELFF. The CDR3 nucleotides read TGTGCCATCAGTGTCCAGGGCAACACCGGGGAGCTGTTTTTT.

This clone was seen just once. The chain links TRBV5-1 to TRBJ2-5; D remains unclear. The CDR3 is 12 residues long. Trimming shortened V by 0 bases and J by 14 bases, and 14 bases separated the two germline ends. CDR1 and CDR2 (germline): SGHRS, YFSETQ. CDR3: CASSLEGIRVYF. CDR3 nucleotides: TGCGCCAGCAGCTTGGAAGGGATCCGCGTTTACTTC. The full variable domain, in which reference TRBV5-1 and TRBJ2-5 provide the parts outside the CDR3, is KAGVTQTPRYLIKTRGQQVTLSCSPISGHRSVSWYQQTPGQGLQFLFEYFSETQRNKGNFPGRFSGRQFSNSRSEMNVSTLELGDSALYLCASSLEGIRVYFGPGTRLLVL.

This clone was found many times. This chain uses TRBV7-9 with TRBJ1-5; tentative D call: TRBD1 (6 bases). The CDR3 length is 15 residues. Germline V gene sequence: CDR1 SEHNR, CDR2 FQNEAQ (reference sequence). The V end lost 5 bases, the J end lost 1 base, and 12 bases lay between the germline ends. As DNA, the CDR3 is TGTGCCAGCAGCCCCCCGGGACACAGCAATCAGCCCCAGCATTTT. Its translation: CASSPPGHSNQPQHF.

The chain combines TRBV6-1 with TRBJ1-6, with D uncertain. Germline-derived CDR1 and CDR2 are MNHNS and SASEGT. This CDR3 has 14 amino acids. Trimming took 5 bases from V and 9 from J, leaving 14 bases between them. This CDR3 reads CASSSFDLFSPLHF. CDR3 sequence (DNA): TGTGCCAGCAGTTCCTTCGACCTATTTTCACCCCTCCACTTT.

The chain recombines TRBV2 with TRBJ1-4, with 7 bases matching TRBD1. Germline CDR1 SNHLY, CDR2 FYNNEI. The V and J ends lost 6 bases and 4 bases, in that order; junction bases with no gene match: 8. The CDR3 spans 15 residues. The DNA for the CDR3 is TGTGCCAGCAGGGCCCTGGGACAGAGTAATGAAAAACTGTTTTTT. Its translation is CASRALGQSNEKLFF.

V is TRBV25-1 and J is TRBJ1-2; D is possibly TRBD1 (6 bases). The germline CDR1 and CDR2 sequences are MGHDK and SYGVNS. CDR3 size: 13 residues. Between the trimmed V and J ends, which lost 7 bases and 4 bases, there was a span of 13 bases. CDR3 nucleotide sequence: TGTGCCAGCAAGGACAGAAGTCTCTATGGCTACACCTTC. Translated, it gives CASKDRSLYGYTF.

J is TRBJ2-5 and V is TRBV28, with no clear D. Germline values: CDR1 MDHEN, CDR2 SYDVKM. Trimming pared 1 base from V and 1 base from J, leaving 7 bases between. This CDR3 region has 14 residues. CDR3 residues: CASSLYWGQETQYF. In DNA, the CDR3 is TGTGCCAGCAGTTTATATTGGGGCCAAGAGACCCAGTACTTC. Drawing the rest from reference TRBV28 and TRBJ2-5, the complete variable domain is DVKVTQSSRYLVKRTGEKVFLECVQDMDHENMFWYRQDPGLGLRLIYFSYDVKMKEKGDIPEGYSVSREKKERFSLILESASTNQTSMYLCASSLYWGQETQYFGPGTRLLVL.

V is TRBV4-1 and J is TRBJ1-1, with 7 nucleotides matching TRBD1. Germline loops: CDR1 MGHRA, CDR2 YSYEKL. This CDR3 is built from 14 residues. The V segment lost 2 bases and the J segment 5 bases; nucleotides outside the gene matches: 5. CDR3 residues: CASSQLTGSTEAFF. In nucleotides, the CDR3 is TGCGCCAGCAGCCAACTGACAGGGAGTACTGAAGCTTTCTTT.

Concerning this clone: The same CDR3 also results from other DNA sequences found in this sample. The chain recombines TRBV11-2 with TRBJ2-7; D is undetermined. This CDR3 spans 12 amino acids. Per germline, CDR1 SGHAT and CDR2 FQNNGV. Trimming stripped 0 bases from V and 3 bases from J, with 3 bases between. For the CDR3, the DNA is TGTGCCAGCAGCTTAGACCGCTACGAGCAGTACTTC. This encodes CASSLDRYEQYF.

The V call is TRBV2, the J call TRBJ1-5; maybe TRBD1 (6 bases). CDR1 SNHLY and CDR2 FYNNEI come from the germline V gene. The CDR3 sequence is 17 residues long. The V end lost 3 bases, the J end lost 5 bases, and 20 bases lay between the germline ends. CDR3 region: CASSDPARGDDDQPQHF. The CDR3 bases are TGTGCCAGCAGTGACCCCGCGAGGGGGGATGATGATCAGCCCCAGCATTTT.

This clone came up a few times. V is TRBV4-1 and J is TRBJ1-5; no reliable D call. CDR3 length: 14 residues. Germline-derived CDR1 and CDR2 are MGHRA and YSYEKL. The V gene lost 8 bases and the J gene lost 3 bases, with 14 bases spanning the gap. The CDR3 region has the DNA TGCGCCAGCGGACCCGAGGAGTCCAATCAGCCCCAGCATTTT. Its translation is CASGPEESNQPQHF.

This clone was seen a handful of times. The chain couples TRBV6-1 to TRBJ1-5; D ambiguous. V lost 2 bases to trimming and J lost 0 bases, with 5 bases between them. From germline, CDR1 is MNHNS and CDR2 SASEGT. There are 14 residues in the CDR3. CDR3 DNA sequence: TGTGCCAGCAGTGAATTGAGTAGCAATCAGCCCCAGCATTTT. The encoded protein is CASSELSSNQPQHF.

The CDR3 here is CASSVAGYNSPLHF. The DNA for the CDR3 is TGTGCCAGCAGCGTAGCAGGGTATAATTCACCCCTCCACTTT. The chain carries TRBV9 and TRBJ1-6; D possibly corresponds to TRBD1 (5 bases). This CDR3 is built from 14 residues. Trimming cost V 0 bases and J 4 bases, with 5 bases left between them. Germline lookup yields CDR1 SGDLS and CDR2 YYNGEE.

There are a few counts of this clone. V is TRBV6-5 and J is TRBJ1-1; D remains unclear. Germline V gene sequence: CDR1 MNHEY, CDR2 SVGAGI. The CDR3 has 11 residues. Trimming removed 2 bases from V and 11 bases from J, with 9 bases in between. The DNA of the CDR3 is TGTGCCAGCAGTTACGGGGTTTTGGCTTTCTTT. Translation: CASSYGVLAFF.

This clone was seen a handful of times. The chain links TRBV7-9 to TRBJ1-1; no definite D call. V lost 2 bases to trimming and J lost 0 bases, with 10 bases between them. The CDR3 has 15 residues. Germline loops: CDR1 SEHNR, CDR2 FQNEAQ (reference sequence). CDR3 sequence (DNA): TGTGCCAGCAGCTTACAGTCAGCTATGAACACTGAAGCTTTCTTT. This sequence encodes CASSLQSAMNTEAFF. Filled out from reference TRBV7-9 and TRBJ1-1, the complete variable domain reads DTGVSQNPRHKITKRGQNVTFRCDPISEHNRLYWYRQTLGQGPEFLTYFQNEAQLEKSRLLSDRFSAERPKGSFSTLEIQRTEQGDSAMYLCASSLQSAMNTEAFFGQGTRLTVV.

J is TRBJ1-2 and V is TRBV29-1; TRBD1 agrees at 9 bases. The CDR3 has 15 residues. The ends lost 5 bases at V and 6 bases at J; junction bases unmatched: 13. Germline CDR1 is SQVTM and CDR2 is ANQGSEA. The CDR3 DNA follows: TGCAGCGTTTCCCCAGGGGGACAGGGTCTGAATGGCTACACCTTC. Residues: CSVSPGGQGLNGYTF.

The chain is built from TRBV10-3 and TRBJ2-3, with 9 bases that match TRBD2. This CDR3 region has 17 residues. CDR1 and CDR2 (germline): ENHRY, SYGVKD. V lost 4 bases to trimming and J lost 3 bases; unmatched junction nucleotides: 11. The CDR3 here is CAISALGLAGSTDTQYF. CDR3 coding DNA: TGTGCCATCAGTGCCCTAGGCCTAGCGGGATCGACAGATACGCAGTATTTT.

About this clone itself: The sample has other DNA sequences that encode this CDR3 too. The V call is TRBV7-2, the J call TRBJ2-5, with 15 bases matching TRBD2. Germline CDR1 and CDR2: SGHTA and FQGNSA. V gave up 3 bases and J gave up 5 bases; unmatched junction bases: 1. The CDR3 has 15 residues. CDR3 coding DNA: TGTGCCAGCAGCTTGGGACTAGCGGGAGGCGAGACCCAGTACTTC. This encodes CASSLGLAGGETQYF.

The V and J genes are TRBV7-2 and TRBJ2-7, with no clear D. Trimming pared 4 bases from V and 2 bases from J, leaving 6 bases between. Germline V gene data show CDR1 as SGHTA and CDR2 as FQGNSA. CDR3 length: 12 residues. The CDR3 protein is CASSYRAYEQYF. CDR3 bases: TGTGCCAGCAGCTACCGGGCCTACGAGCAGTACTTC.

This clone has just one count. The chain uses TRBV13 and TRBJ2-2, with TRBD2 identical over 10 bases. Looked up from germline, CDR1 is PRHDT and CDR2 is FYEKMQ (reference sequence). V gave up 2 bases and J gave up 7 bases; unmatched junction bases: 4. The CDR3 consists of 15 residues. CDR3 amino acids: CASSLTSGEGGELFF. Here the CDR3 DNA reads TGTGCCAGCAGCTTAACTAGCGGGGAAGGCGGGGAGCTGTTTTTT. The whole variable domain, filled in from reference TRBV13 and TRBJ2-2, reads AAGVIQSPRHLIKEKRETATLKCYPIPRHDTVYWYQQGPGQDPQFLISFYEKMQSDKGSIPDRFSAQQFSDYHSELNMSSLELGDSALYFCASSLTSGEGGELFFGEGSRLTVL.